This T cell receptor beta chain was sequenced in a study of beta chain features in type 1 diabetes. This clone has more than one count but fewer than ten. Its specificity is unknown. CD4+ naive, central memory, regulatory and stem cell-like memory subsets were isolated by sorting on CD45RO/CCR7/CD25/CD127/CD95/CD27. Purity of each sorted population was above 98%. Between the trimmed V and J ends, which lost 0 bases and 7 bases, there was a span of 10 bases. The CDR3 runs to 12 residues. CDR1 is GTSNPN, CDR2 SVGIG, per germline (reference sequence). Expressed TCRB transcripts were sequenced because the entire RNA isolate underwent reverse transcription. Only in-frame clones appear in the TCRdb table, and some are missing; sequencing was by immunoSEQ multiplex PCR. Here the sample spans 450,000 to 600,000 clones, approximately 28% being singletons. Findings of the study overall: Shortening of TCRB CDR3s, moderate but significant, appeared in all four CD4+ subsets of Type 1 diabetes patients. VDJ junctions from type 1 diabetes patients carried fewer insertions and larger deletions.

The TCR comes from a man aged 18 to 35 in good health. This chain uses TRBV30 with TRBJ2-7; D not resolved. The source material was naive CD4+ T cells from blood. The CDR3 nucleotides read TGTGCCTGGAGTGTTGGCCCAGTAGAGCAGTACTTC. This sequence encodes CAWSVGPVEQYF.